This is a list of T cell receptor beta chains from one sample in a study of T cells expressing NK-cell markers. TCRdb reprocessed the 5' RACE reads and stores each CDR3 protein as one record, lacking DNA. Its listing shows 300,000 to 500,000 distinct CDR3 sequences. Sequencing used blood T cells: a sorted CD56 or NKG2C T cell subset, CD4+ or CD8+ T cells, or bulk PBMC T cells (not recorded which). These receptors were collected from a woman in her forties or fifties in good health. CDR3s include the opening cysteine and the closing phenylalanine or tryptophan.

v_gene: TRBV5-5
j_gene: TRBJ2-1
CDR3aa: CASSRGVRSSYNEQFF

v_gene: TRBV2
j_gene: TRBJ2-1
CDR3aa: CASSGDRGRFGEQFF

v_gene: TRBV10-2
j_gene: TRBJ1-3
CDR3aa: CASSSVPRNTIYF

v_gene: TRBV24-1
j_gene: TRBJ2-1
CDR3aa: CATSDLRLAGKQFF

v_gene: TRBV5-1
j_gene: TRBJ2-2
CDR3aa: CASSGGGKNTGELFF

v_gene: TRBV7-2
j_gene: TRBJ2-5
CDR3aa: CASSFMPGTSGEKETQYF

v_gene: TRBV3-1
j_gene: TRBJ2-5
CDR3aa: CASSPLTRPQETQYF

v_gene: TRBV2
j_gene: TRBJ2-7
CDR3aa: CASIGKRDEQYF

v_gene: TRBV12-5
j_gene: TRBJ2-1
CDR3aa: CASGLTPKGQGNLADYNEQFF

v_gene: TRBV6-5
j_gene: TRBJ2-1
CDR3aa: CASSPTGQGIFF

v_gene: TRBV5-5
j_gene: TRBJ2-5
CDR3aa: CASMFSGTGGETQYF

v_gene: TRBV5-1
j_gene: TRBJ1-1
CDR3aa: CASIPEAGRTEAFF

v_gene: TRBV5-1
j_gene: TRBJ2-4
CDR3aa: CASAEQGAGNIQYF

v_gene: TRBV19
j_gene: TRBJ2-1
CDR3aa: CASRPLAGREVVGEQFF

v_gene: TRBV5-1
j_gene: TRBJ2-7
CDR3aa: CASSVTGVLDEQYF

v_gene: TRBV7-6
j_gene: TRBJ2-3
CDR3aa: CASSPRGSAKGDTQYF

v_gene: TRBV20-1
j_gene: TRBJ2-5
CDR3aa: CSARDGSTWTQYF

v_gene: TRBV5-1
j_gene: TRBJ2-3
CDR3aa: CASSLFEGSDTQYF

v_gene: TRBV6-4
j_gene: TRBJ2-3
CDR3aa: CASSEGLDSGTQYF

v_gene: TRBV7-9
j_gene: TRBJ2-7
CDR3aa: CASRLLTSGNNEQYF

v_gene: TRBV12-3/TRBV12-4
j_gene: TRBJ2-7
CDR3aa: CASRLSGTGGYEQYF

v_gene: TRBV12-3/TRBV12-4
j_gene: TRBJ2-2
CDR3aa: CASSSAGLNTGELFF

v_gene: TRBV27
j_gene: TRBJ1-5
CDR3aa: CASRPNDRVYQPQHF

v_gene: TRBV11-2
j_gene: TRBJ2-1
CDR3aa: CASSYAGGNEQFF

v_gene: TRBV11-2
j_gene: TRBJ2-5
CDR3aa: CASTPTAETQYF

v_gene: TRBV7-9
j_gene: TRBJ2-2
CDR3aa: CARARTGGPGTGELFF

v_gene: TRBV11-2
j_gene: TRBJ2-1
CDR3aa: CASSLAPPGNEQFF

v_gene: TRBV10-3
j_gene: TRBJ2-3
CDR3aa: CAIGLTSETDTQYF

v_gene: TRBV7-9
j_gene: TRBJ2-6
CDR3aa: CASSLPETDSGANVLTF

v_gene: TRBV15
j_gene: TRBJ2-5
CDR3aa: CATSGGTSGKETQYF

v_gene: TRBV28
j_gene: TRBJ2-3
CDR3aa: CASSRDRVQLTQYF

v_gene: TRBV11-3
j_gene: TRBJ2-1
CDR3aa: CASSLGTVPSHEQFF

v_gene: TRBV18
j_gene: TRBJ1-2
CDR3aa: CASLGQGSYGYTF

v_gene: TRBV14
j_gene: TRBJ2-5
CDR3aa: CASSLMIRETQYF

v_gene: TRBV5-5
j_gene: TRBJ1-6
CDR3aa: CASREGQGESPLHF

v_gene: TRBV29-1
j_gene: TRBJ2-5
CDR3aa: CSVRDRVIQETQYF

v_gene: TRBV30
j_gene: TRBJ2-5
CDR3aa: CAWSPQRKETQYF

v_gene: TRBV27
j_gene: TRBJ1-2
CDR3aa: CASSLSWDSYGYTF

v_gene: TRBV5-1
j_gene: TRBJ2-7
CDR3aa: CASSLEARGPYSYEQYF

v_gene: TRBV28
j_gene: TRBJ2-7
CDR3aa: CASSLVGEGYEQYF

v_gene: TRBV15
j_gene: TRBJ2-6
CDR3aa: CATSRSGGGVSGANVLTF

v_gene: TRBV5-1
j_gene: TRBJ2-1
CDR3aa: CASSFTSGLNNEQFF

v_gene: TRBV5-1
j_gene: TRBJ2-1
CDR3aa: CASSTTGTITYNEQFF

v_gene: TRBV12-5
j_gene: TRBJ2-3
CDR3aa: CASGALGTDTQYF